The entry below gives a single T cell receptor beta chain sequence along with its context. Germline CDR1 reads WSHSY; CDR2 reads SAAADI. The CDR3 extends over 15 amino acids. Trimming took off 3 bases at V and 5 bases at J, with 17 bases between the two ends. The data originate from a study of blood T cell repertoires in COVID-19. The data were produced by immunoSEQ multiplex PCR, yet TCRdb's version contains in-frame clones alone and is incomplete. This sample has roughly 250,000 clones; roughly 82% occur once, and the top ten carry 4.7%. The clonotype was recovered from a woman aged 70 to 79 with acute or convalescent COVID-19. Material: peripheral blood. The J gene is TRBJ2-7, the V gene TRBV10-2, with D possibly matching TRBD1 (5 bases). The CDR3 sequence is CASSDTRQPPNEQYF. The CDR3 DNA sequence: TGCGCCAGCAGTGATACCCGACAGCCCCCGAACGAGCAGTACTTC.